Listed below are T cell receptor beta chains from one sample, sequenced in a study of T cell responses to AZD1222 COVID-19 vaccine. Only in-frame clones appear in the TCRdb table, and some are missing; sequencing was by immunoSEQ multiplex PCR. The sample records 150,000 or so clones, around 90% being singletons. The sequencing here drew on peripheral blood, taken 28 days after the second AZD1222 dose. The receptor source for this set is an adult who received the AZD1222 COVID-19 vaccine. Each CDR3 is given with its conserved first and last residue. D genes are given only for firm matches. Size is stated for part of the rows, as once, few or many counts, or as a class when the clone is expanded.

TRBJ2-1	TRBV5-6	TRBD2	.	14	CASSLSASGTAQFF	TGTGCCAGCAGCTTAAGTGCTAGCGGGACAGCGCAGTTCTTC
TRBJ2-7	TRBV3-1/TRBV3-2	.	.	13	CASSHLGPYEQYF	TGTGCCAGCAGCCACCTGGGGCCCTACGAGCAGTACTTC
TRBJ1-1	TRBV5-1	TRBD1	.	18	CASSLRVAGGHMNTEAFF	TGCGCCAGCAGCTTGCGGGTAGCAGGGGGCCACATGAACACTGAAGCTTTCTTT
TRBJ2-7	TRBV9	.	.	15	CASSVGGELSYEQYF	TGTGCCAGCAGCGTAGGCGGGGAGCTATCCTACGAGCAGTACTTC
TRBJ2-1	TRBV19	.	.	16	CASSMRTSSTYNEQFF	TGTGCCAGTAGTATGCGTACTAGCTCTACTTACAATGAGCAGTTCTTC
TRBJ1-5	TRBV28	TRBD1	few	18	CASSTPRDRGPYSQPQHF	TGTGCCAGCAGTACCCCCCGGGACAGGGGGCCTTATAGTCAGCCCCAGCATTTT
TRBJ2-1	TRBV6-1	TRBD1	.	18	CASCGPIGGRGSYNEQFF	TGTGCCAGCTGTGGGCCCATAGGGGGCCGGGGCTCCTACAATGAGCAGTTCTTC
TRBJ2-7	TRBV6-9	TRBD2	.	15	CASRTSGRGFYEQYF	TGTGCCAGCAGGACTAGCGGGAGAGGTTTCTACGAGCAGTACTTC
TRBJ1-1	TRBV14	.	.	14	CASSHNLGRGEAFF	TGTGCCAGCAGCCACAATTTGGGGAGGGGTGAAGCTTTCTTT
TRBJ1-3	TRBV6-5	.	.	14	CASRPGTGGNTIYF	TGTGCCAGCAGACCCGGGACGGGAGGAAACACCATATATTTT
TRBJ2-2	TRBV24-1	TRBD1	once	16	CATSEAGTGQPGELFF	TGTGCCACCAGTGAGGCCGGGACAGGTCAGCCCGGGGAGCTGTTTTTT
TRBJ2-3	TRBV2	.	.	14	CASHRGGSTDTQYF	TGTGCCAGCCACAGGGGGGGGAGCACAGATACGCAGTATTTT
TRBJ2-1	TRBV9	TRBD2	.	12	CASSRTSTEQFF	TGTGCCAGCAGCCGGACTAGCACTGAGCAGTTCTTC
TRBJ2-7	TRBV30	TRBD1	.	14	CAWSLTGGGYEQYF	TGTGCCTGGAGTCTCACAGGGGGCGGATATGAGCAGTACTTC
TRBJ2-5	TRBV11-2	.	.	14	CASSIRTDQETQYF	TGTGCCAGCAGCATACGGACAGACCAAGAGACCCAGTACTTC
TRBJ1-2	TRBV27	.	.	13	CASSLGDRYGYTF	TGTGCCAGCAGTTTAGGGGATCGCTATGGCTACACCTTC
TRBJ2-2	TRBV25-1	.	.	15	CASSAMTGNTGELFF	TGTGCCAGCAGTGCAATGACAGGGAACACCGGGGAGCTGTTTTTT
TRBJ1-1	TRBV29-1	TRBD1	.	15	CSVVRTGYLNTEAFF	TGCAGCGTTGTCCGGACAGGTTATCTGAACACTGAAGCTTTCTTT
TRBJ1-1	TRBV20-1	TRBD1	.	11	CSASGGVGAFF	TGCAGTGCTTCAGGGGGCGTGGGAGCTTTCTTT
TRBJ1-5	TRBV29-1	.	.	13	CSVVSDPNQPQHF	TGCAGCGTTGTAAGCGACCCAAATCAGCCCCAGCATTTT
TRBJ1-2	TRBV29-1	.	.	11	CSVHDSYGYTF	TGCAGCGTTCACGACAGCTATGGCTACACCTTC
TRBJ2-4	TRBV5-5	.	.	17	CASSLAEGEGIENIQYF	TGTGCCAGCAGCTTGGCCGAGGGAGAGGGGATTGAAAACATTCAGTACTTC
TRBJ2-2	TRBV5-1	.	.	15	CASTFLGGYTGELFF	TGCGCCAGCACCTTTCTGGGGGGCTACACCGGGGAGCTGTTTTTT
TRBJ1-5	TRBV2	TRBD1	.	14	CASLPTGANQPQHF	TGTGCCAGCCTTCCGACAGGGGCTAATCAGCCCCAGCATTTT
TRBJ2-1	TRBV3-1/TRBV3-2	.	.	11	CASSRGNEQFF	TGTGCCAGCAGCCGAGGTAATGAGCAGTTCTTC
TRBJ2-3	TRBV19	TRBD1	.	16	CASRGTGLSSPDTQYF	TGTGCCAGTAGAGGGACAGGTTTATCCTCCCCAGATACGCAGTATTTT
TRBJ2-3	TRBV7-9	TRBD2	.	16	CASSMTSGRSTDTQYF	TGTGCCAGCAGCATGACTAGCGGCCGGAGCACAGATACGCAGTATTTT
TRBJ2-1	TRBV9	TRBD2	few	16	CASSENLAGAYNEQFF	TGTGCCAGCAGCGAAAACCTAGCGGGGGCCTACAATGAGCAGTTCTTC
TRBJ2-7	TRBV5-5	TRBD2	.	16	CASSPRLARESYEQYF	TGTGCCAGCAGCCCACGACTAGCGAGAGAGTCCTACGAGCAGTACTTC
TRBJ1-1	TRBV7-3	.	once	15	CASAAMGVGNTEAFF	TGTGCCAGCGCCGCAATGGGGGTGGGAAACACTGAAGCTTTCTTT
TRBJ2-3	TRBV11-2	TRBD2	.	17	CASSLSGQTSGTDTQYF	TGTGCCAGCAGCTTATCTGGACAGACTAGCGGAACAGATACGCAGTATTTT
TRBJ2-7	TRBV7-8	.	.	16	CASSAPAGYPPDEQYF	TGTGCCAGCAGCGCCCCCGCGGGCTACCCTCCCGACGAGCAGTACTTC
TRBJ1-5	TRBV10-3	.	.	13	CAISAQKNQPQHF	TGTGCCATCAGTGCACAGAAAAATCAGCCCCAGCATTTT
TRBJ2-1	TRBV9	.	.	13	CASSVHGLEEQFF	TGTGCCAGCAGCGTTCACGGACTTGAAGAGCAGTTCTTC
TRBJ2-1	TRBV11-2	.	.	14	CASSSIGWGNEQFF	TGTGCCAGCAGCTCGATAGGTTGGGGCAATGAGCAGTTCTTC
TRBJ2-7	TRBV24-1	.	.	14	CATRERDGSYEQYF	TGTGCCACCAGAGAGAGGGACGGCTCCTACGAGCAGTACTTC
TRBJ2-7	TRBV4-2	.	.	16	CASSQGAGTETYEQYF	TGTGCCAGCAGCCAAGGAGCCGGGACGGAGACCTACGAGCAGTACTTC
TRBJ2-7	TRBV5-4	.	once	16	CASSSGPPVRAYEQYF	TGTGCCAGCAGCTCCGGGCCTCCCGTAAGGGCCTACGAGCAGTACTTC
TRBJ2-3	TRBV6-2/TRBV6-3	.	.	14	CASSYVTITDTQYF	TGTGCCAGCAGTTACGTGACTATCACAGATACGCAGTATTTT
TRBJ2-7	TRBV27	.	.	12	CASSRIGYEQYF	TGTGCCAGCAGTCGAATAGGGTACGAGCAGTACTTC
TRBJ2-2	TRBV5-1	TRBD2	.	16	CASTGTSGSWVGELFF	TGCGCCAGCACGGGGACTAGCGGGAGCTGGGTCGGGGAGCTGTTTTTT
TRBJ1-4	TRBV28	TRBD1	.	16	CASSLPEGAVNEKLFF	TGTGCCAGCAGTCTCCCGGAGGGGGCCGTTAATGAAAAACTGTTTTTT
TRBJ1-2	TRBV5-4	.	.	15	CASSRPDPGTYGYTF	TGTGCCAGCAGCCGACCGGACCCGGGGACTTATGGCTACACCTTC
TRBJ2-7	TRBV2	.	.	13	CASSLPLSYEQYF	TGTGCCAGCAGTCTTCCCTTAAGTTACGAGCAGTACTTC